This T cell receptor (beta chain) came from a study of blood T cells in healthy people across ages. Details on this clonotype: The antigen remains unidentified.

Study-wide results and limits: It was the long-lived donors that had more naive CD4+ cells and higher diversity than aged donors.

Together with a sample-barcoded 5' primer, a J-beta primer mix was included in a second PCR lasting roughly 7 to 11 cycles. TCRdb called the 5' RACE reads again in MiXCR, with one record for every CDR3 protein. Altogether hundreds of thousands of distinct CDR3 sequences are present, around 42% being singletons, with the ten largest covering around 18%. With 6 bases clipped from V and 9 bases from J, the junction kept 5 bases outside the gene matches. Germline CDR1 is MNHEY and CDR2 is SVGAGI. The CDR3 extends over 14 amino acids. The gene calls are TRBV6-5 and TRBJ1-6, with 10 bases matching TRBD1. The TCR sequence derives from a man in his 60s in good health. The sample comprised blood. The CDR3 loop reads CASRTGQGGSPLHF. The CDR3 coding sequence is TGTGCCAGCAGAACAGGACAGGGGGGTTCACCCCTCCACTTT.